This T cell receptor (beta chain) was recovered during a study of cytomegalovirus exposure and HLA in healthy donors. Overall study: Genotyping of some 400 donors showed that over 80% belonged to the Caucasian-associated ancestry cluster. Study observations and caveats: As a later analysis showed, a missense DCLRE1C variant was linked to trimming of TCR beta V- and J-genes. TCR beta sequences reportedly predicted most subjects' HLA-A and HLA-B alleles accurately.

The germline V gene encodes CDR1 MNHEY and CDR2 SVGAGI. Trimming removed 0 bases at V and 7 bases at J, with 18 bases between. The CDR3 is 16 amino acids. The PCR contained 60 Vbeta and 13 Jbeta primers. The protocol was immunoSEQ multiplex PCR, while the TCRdb copy is restricted to in-frame clones and leaves out a portion. The sample lists under 120,000 clones, about 80% seen once, with around 3% in the top ten. This clone was detected only a few times. What it binds is not known. The receptor comes from a woman aged 40 to 50 in good health and CMV-seronegative. Sample: PBMCs. The rearrangement links TRBV6-5 to TRBJ1-1; TRBD1 is a possible D gene (5 bases). CDR3 DNA: TGTGCCAGCAGTTACTCAGGAGCAGGGATCTCCCGTGAAGCTTTCTTT. Its protein product is CASSYSGAGISREAFF.